The rows below give T cell receptor beta chains drawn from one sample of a study of beta chain features in type 1 diabetes. Only in-frame clones appear in the TCRdb table, and some are missing; sequencing was by immunoSEQ multiplex PCR. Among roughly 700,000 clones listed, over 10% were seen once. The sample comprised naive CD4+ T cells from blood. Receptor source: a man aged 18 to 30 with type 1 diabetes. Each CDR3 is given with its conserved first and last residue. D genes are given only for firm matches. Not every row has a clone size; where given, it reads once, few, many or a size class.

clone_size: few; v_call: TRBV6-1; d_call: -; j_call: TRBJ1-6; cdr3_aa: CASSERSPGNSNSPLHF; cdr3_nt: TGTGCCAGCAGTGAACGATCCCCAGGGAATTCGAATTCACCCCTCCACTTT
clone_size: -; v_call: TRBV4-1; d_call: TRBD1; j_call: TRBJ1-2; cdr3_aa: CASSHFKGQGERGYGYTF; cdr3_nt: TGCGCCAGCAGCCACTTTAAGGGACAGGGGGAACGAGGCTATGGCTACACCTTC
clone_size: -; v_call: TRBV29-1; d_call: -; j_call: TRBJ1-2; cdr3_aa: CSAIGQNYGYTF; cdr3_nt: TGCAGCGCAATAGGACAGAACTATGGCTACACCTTC
clone_size: -; v_call: TRBV30; d_call: -; j_call: TRBJ2-2; cdr3_aa: CAWRVNGGETGELFF; cdr3_nt: TGTGCCTGGAGAGTAAACGGGGGAGAGACCGGGGAGCTGTTTTTT
clone_size: -; v_call: TRBV29-1; d_call: -; j_call: TRBJ1-1; cdr3_aa: CSVEGRLNTEAFF; cdr3_nt: TGCAGCGTTGAAGGCAGATTGAACACTGAAGCTTTCTTT
clone_size: -; v_call: TRBV20-1; d_call: -; j_call: TRBJ1-1; cdr3_aa: CSASPAAEAFF; cdr3_nt: TGCAGTGCTAGTCCGGCAGCTGAAGCTTTCTTT
clone_size: few; v_call: TRBV5-1; d_call: TRBD1; j_call: TRBJ2-5; cdr3_aa: CASSRTGEGETQYF; cdr3_nt: TGCGCCAGCAGCCGGACAGGGGAGGGGGAGACCCAGTACTTC
clone_size: few; v_call: TRBV7-6; d_call: -; j_call: TRBJ2-3; cdr3_aa: CASSFGVGTDTQYF; cdr3_nt: TGTGCCAGCAGCTTTGGGGTAGGGACAGATACGCAGTATTTT
clone_size: few; v_call: TRBV7-8; d_call: -; j_call: TRBJ1-2; cdr3_aa: CASSAGRGIANYGYTF; cdr3_nt: TGTGCCAGCAGCGCGGGACGGGGAATAGCTAACTATGGCTACACCTTC
clone_size: -; v_call: TRBV20-1; d_call: -; j_call: TRBJ2-1; cdr3_aa: CSGGVNEQFF; cdr3_nt: TGCAGTGGGGGGGTGAATGAGCAGTTCTTC
clone_size: -; v_call: TRBV6-5; d_call: TRBD1; j_call: TRBJ1-2; cdr3_aa: CASSYGTGGRYGYTF; cdr3_nt: TGTGCCAGCAGTTACGGGACAGGGGGTCGGTATGGCTACACCTTC
clone_size: few; v_call: TRBV5-4; d_call: -; j_call: TRBJ2-3; cdr3_aa: CASSLTSPDTQYF; cdr3_nt: TGTGCCAGCAGCTTGACGTCGCCAGATACGCAGTATTTT
clone_size: -; v_call: TRBV5-1; d_call: -; j_call: TRBJ2-2; cdr3_aa: CASSFDRESTGELFF; cdr3_nt: TGCGCCAGCAGCTTCGATAGGGAGAGCACCGGGGAGCTGTTTTTT
clone_size: few; v_call: TRBV19; d_call: -; j_call: TRBJ1-2; cdr3_aa: CASRTTNYGYTF; cdr3_nt: TGTGCCAGTCGGACCACTAACTATGGCTACACCTTC
clone_size: -; v_call: TRBV28; d_call: TRBD1; j_call: TRBJ1-2; cdr3_aa: CASRRTGTERGYTF; cdr3_nt: TGTGCCAGCAGGCGGACCGGGACAGAAAGGGGCTACACCTTC
clone_size: few; v_call: TRBV11-2; d_call: -; j_call: TRBJ1-6; cdr3_aa: CASSLEDSSGLDSPLHF; cdr3_nt: TGTGCCAGCAGCTTAGAGGACAGTTCAGGGTTGGATTCACCCCTCCACTTT
clone_size: -; v_call: TRBV6-5; d_call: -; j_call: TRBJ1-1; cdr3_aa: CASSYSGGSMNTEAFF; cdr3_nt: TGTGCCAGCAGTTACTCGGGAGGTTCCATGAACACTGAAGCTTTCTTT
clone_size: -; v_call: TRBV27; d_call: -; j_call: TRBJ2-2; cdr3_aa: CASSSANTGELFF; cdr3_nt: TGTGCCAGCAGCTCAGCGAACACCGGGGAGCTGTTTTTT
clone_size: -; v_call: TRBV10-1; d_call: -; j_call: TRBJ2-5; cdr3_aa: CASSSQSGQTQYF; cdr3_nt: TGCGCCAGCAGTTCTCAATCCGGACAAACCCAGTACTTC
clone_size: -; v_call: TRBV19; d_call: TRBD1; j_call: TRBJ2-3; cdr3_aa: CASSFTGGRGTDTQYF; cdr3_nt: TGTGCCAGTAGTTTTACAGGGGGCCGCGGCACAGATACGCAGTATTTT
clone_size: few; v_call: TRBV19; d_call: -; j_call: TRBJ2-1; cdr3_aa: CASSILDRYNEQFF; cdr3_nt: TGTGCCAGTAGTATCCTAGACAGATACAATGAGCAGTTCTTC
clone_size: few; v_call: TRBV6-5; d_call: -; j_call: TRBJ2-7; cdr3_aa: CASSYDRTGTQYF; cdr3_nt: TGTGCCAGCAGTTATGACAGGACGGGAACGCAGTACTTC
clone_size: -; v_call: TRBV5-1; d_call: -; j_call: TRBJ2-7; cdr3_aa: CASSLEPPTYEQYF; cdr3_nt: TGCGCCAGCAGCTTGGAACCGCCTACCTACGAGCAGTACTTC
clone_size: -; v_call: TRBV7-2; d_call: -; j_call: TRBJ2-1; cdr3_aa: CASSLWEGSYEQFF; cdr3_nt: TGTGCCAGCAGCTTATGGGAAGGTTCGTATGAGCAGTTCTTC
clone_size: -; v_call: TRBV19; d_call: -; j_call: TRBJ1-2; cdr3_aa: CASRGDGKAYGYTF; cdr3_nt: TGTGCCAGTAGGGGGGACGGCAAAGCGTATGGCTACACCTTC
clone_size: few; v_call: TRBV27; d_call: -; j_call: TRBJ2-3; cdr3_aa: CASSRALDTQYF; cdr3_nt: TGTGCCAGCAGTAGGGCGCTGGATACGCAGTATTTT
clone_size: -; v_call: TRBV11-2; d_call: -; j_call: TRBJ2-1; cdr3_aa: CASSPPGGLGNEQFF; cdr3_nt: TGTGCCAGCAGCCCACCCGGGGGGCTCGGGAATGAGCAGTTCTTC
clone_size: -; v_call: TRBV7-3; d_call: -; j_call: TRBJ2-2; cdr3_aa: CASSSQGNTGELFF; cdr3_nt: TGTGCCAGCAGCTCACAGGGGAACACCGGGGAGCTGTTTTTT
clone_size: -; v_call: TRBV11-2; d_call: -; j_call: TRBJ2-1; cdr3_aa: CASSSHREGENNEQFF; cdr3_nt: TGTGCCAGCAGTTCCCACAGGGAGGGCGAAAACAATGAGCAGTTCTTC
clone_size: -; v_call: TRBV6-5; d_call: -; j_call: TRBJ1-2; cdr3_aa: CASSSGTSYYGYTF; cdr3_nt: TGTGCCAGCAGCTCTGGGACATCTTACTATGGCTACACCTTC
clone_size: -; v_call: TRBV30; d_call: TRBD1; j_call: TRBJ2-7; cdr3_aa: CAWRQTGVHEQYF; cdr3_nt: TGTGCCTGGAGGCAGACAGGGGTCCACGAGCAGTACTTC
clone_size: few; v_call: TRBV14; d_call: -; j_call: TRBJ1-1; cdr3_aa: CASSKNQGMNTEAFF; cdr3_nt: TGTGCCAGCAGCAAGAATCAGGGCATGAACACTGAAGCTTTCTTT
clone_size: few; v_call: TRBV7-9; d_call: -; j_call: TRBJ1-2; cdr3_aa: CASSRQEYGYTF; cdr3_nt: TGTGCCAGCAGCCGACAGGAGTATGGCTACACCTTC
clone_size: -; v_call: TRBV27; d_call: -; j_call: TRBJ2-1; cdr3_aa: CASSAPGALPHNEQFF; cdr3_nt: TGTGCCAGCAGTGCACCAGGGGCCCTACCTCACAATGAGCAGTTCTTC
clone_size: few; v_call: TRBV19; d_call: -; j_call: TRBJ1-1; cdr3_aa: CASSGGLAMNTEAFF; cdr3_nt: TGTGCCAGTAGTGGGGGGTTGGCGATGAACACTGAAGCTTTCTTT
clone_size: -; v_call: TRBV5-1; d_call: -; j_call: TRBJ1-6; cdr3_aa: CASKELLGSEALHF; cdr3_nt: TGCGCCAGCAAGGAACTATTGGGATCCGAGGCCCTCCACTTT
clone_size: -; v_call: TRBV7-9; d_call: TRBD1; j_call: TRBJ2-3; cdr3_aa: CASSTPPGQETTDTQYF; cdr3_nt: TGTGCCAGCAGCACGCCGCCGGGACAGGAGACCACAGATACGCAGTATTTT
clone_size: few; v_call: TRBV5-1; d_call: -; j_call: TRBJ2-1; cdr3_aa: CASSLEGLGSSYNEQFF; cdr3_nt: TGCGCCAGCAGCTTGGAAGGTCTCGGGAGCTCCTACAATGAGCAGTTCTTC
clone_size: -; v_call: TRBV11-2; d_call: -; j_call: TRBJ2-3; cdr3_aa: CASSPDTDTQYF; cdr3_nt: TGTGCCAGCAGCCCGGACACAGATACGCAGTATTTT
clone_size: few; v_call: TRBV30; d_call: -; j_call: TRBJ2-7; cdr3_aa: CAWSGTGIYEQYF; cdr3_nt: TGTGCCTGGAGTGGCACAGGTATATACGAGCAGTACTTC
clone_size: -; v_call: TRBV7-8; d_call: -; j_call: TRBJ2-3; cdr3_aa: CASSLRWGPTESDTQYF; cdr3_nt: TGTGCCAGCAGCTTAAGATGGGGGCCAACCGAGTCCGATACGCAGTATTTT
clone_size: -; v_call: TRBV2; d_call: TRBD1; j_call: TRBJ1-5; cdr3_aa: CASTGTGQPQHF; cdr3_nt: TGTGCCAGCACCGGGACAGGTCAGCCCCAGCATTTT
clone_size: few; v_call: TRBV14; d_call: TRBD1; j_call: TRBJ2-5; cdr3_aa: CASRPNRGQETQYF; cdr3_nt: TGTGCCAGCAGACCGAACAGGGGACAAGAGACCCAGTACTTC
clone_size: -; v_call: TRBV18; d_call: TRBD1; j_call: TRBJ1-2; cdr3_aa: CASSPRQGGGYGYTF; cdr3_nt: TGTGCCAGCTCACCACGACAGGGGGGTGGCTATGGCTACACCTTC
clone_size: -; v_call: TRBV4-1; d_call: TRBD1; j_call: TRBJ2-3; cdr3_aa: CASSQEVPGGPAQYF; cdr3_nt: TGCGCCAGCAGCCAAGAAGTACCAGGGGGCCCGGCGCAGTATTTT
clone_size: -; v_call: TRBV10-3; d_call: TRBD1; j_call: TRBJ1-2; cdr3_aa: CAISRQGGAWGGYTF; cdr3_nt: TGTGCCATCAGTCGGCAGGGGGGAGCTTGGGGCGGCTACACCTTC
clone_size: few; v_call: TRBV5-8; d_call: -; j_call: TRBJ1-4; cdr3_aa: CASSSRTVANEKLFF; cdr3_nt: TGTGCCAGCAGTTCGAGGACAGTAGCTAATGAAAAACTGTTTTTT
clone_size: -; v_call: TRBV5-1; d_call: TRBD1; j_call: TRBJ1-2; cdr3_aa: CASSLWQGADYGYTF; cdr3_nt: TGCGCCAGCAGCTTGTGGCAGGGGGCGGACTATGGCTACACCTTC
clone_size: -; v_call: TRBV19; d_call: TRBD2; j_call: TRBJ2-3; cdr3_aa: CASSMAGTRDTQYF; cdr3_nt: TGTGCCAGTAGTATGGCCGGGACTAGGGATACGCAGTATTTT
clone_size: few; v_call: TRBV30; d_call: -; j_call: TRBJ1-2; cdr3_aa: CAWSPRAGVDYGYTF; cdr3_nt: TGTGCCTGGAGTCCCCGAGCGGGGGTTGACTATGGCTACACCTTC
clone_size: few; v_call: TRBV5-1; d_call: TRBD2; j_call: TRBJ2-5; cdr3_aa: CASSPGTNQETQYF; cdr3_nt: TGCGCCAGCAGCCCAGGGACTAACCAAGAGACCCAGTACTTC
clone_size: few; v_call: TRBV5-6; d_call: -; j_call: TRBJ2-7; cdr3_aa: CASSSIQGNEQYF; cdr3_nt: TGTGCCAGCAGCTCTATACAGGGAAACGAGCAGTACTTC
clone_size: few; v_call: TRBV5-5; d_call: -; j_call: TRBJ2-7; cdr3_aa: CASSLDGYEQYF; cdr3_nt: TGTGCCAGCAGCTTGGACGGCTACGAGCAGTACTTC
clone_size: -; v_call: TRBV30; d_call: TRBD2; j_call: TRBJ2-5; cdr3_aa: CAWRVAGSQETQYF; cdr3_nt: TGTGCCTGGAGGGTAGCGGGGAGCCAAGAGACCCAGTACTTC
clone_size: -; v_call: TRBV15; d_call: TRBD1; j_call: TRBJ1-2; cdr3_aa: CATSGRTGTLRYGYTF; cdr3_nt: TGTGCCACCAGCGGCCGGACAGGGACCCTCCGCTATGGCTACACCTTC
clone_size: few; v_call: TRBV28; d_call: -; j_call: TRBJ2-1; cdr3_aa: CASRRVSEQFF; cdr3_nt: TGTGCCAGCAGACGGGTTAGTGAGCAGTTCTTC
clone_size: -; v_call: TRBV15; d_call: -; j_call: TRBJ2-1; cdr3_aa: CATSEAGIPSYNEQFF; cdr3_nt: TGTGCCACCAGCGAAGCAGGGATTCCCTCCTACAATGAGCAGTTCTTC
clone_size: -; v_call: TRBV19; d_call: -; j_call: TRBJ2-7; cdr3_aa: CASSYRFSYEQYF; cdr3_nt: TGTGCCAGTAGTTACAGGTTCTCCTACGAGCAGTACTTC
clone_size: -; v_call: TRBV9; d_call: TRBD2; j_call: TRBJ2-1; cdr3_aa: CASSATGLASNEQFF; cdr3_nt: TGTGCCAGCAGCGCCACAGGACTAGCGTCCAATGAGCAGTTCTTC